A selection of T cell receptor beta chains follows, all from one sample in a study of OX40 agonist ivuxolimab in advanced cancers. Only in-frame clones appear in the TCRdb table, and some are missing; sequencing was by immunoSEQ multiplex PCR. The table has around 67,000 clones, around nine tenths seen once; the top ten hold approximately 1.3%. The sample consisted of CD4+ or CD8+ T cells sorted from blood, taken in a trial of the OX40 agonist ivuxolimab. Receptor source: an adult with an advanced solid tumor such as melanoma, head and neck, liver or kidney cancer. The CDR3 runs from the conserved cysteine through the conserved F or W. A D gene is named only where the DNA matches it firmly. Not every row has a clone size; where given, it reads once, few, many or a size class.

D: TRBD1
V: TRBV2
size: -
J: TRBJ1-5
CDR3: CASRGTGVGQPQHF
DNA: TGTGCCAGCAGGGGGACAGGAGTAGGACAGCCCCAGCATTTT

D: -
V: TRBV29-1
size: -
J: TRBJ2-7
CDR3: CSVGEPQALVQYF
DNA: TGCAGCGTTGGGGAACCGCAAGCGTTGGTGCAGTACTTC

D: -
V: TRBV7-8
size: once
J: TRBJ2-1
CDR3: CASMPPRGVRAGEQFF
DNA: TGTGCCAGCATGCCTCCCAGGGGCGTACGAGCAGGTGAGCAGTTCTTC

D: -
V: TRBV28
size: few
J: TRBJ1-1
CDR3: CASRRTENTEAFF
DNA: TGTGCCAGCAGAAGGACGGAGAACACTGAAGCTTTCTTT

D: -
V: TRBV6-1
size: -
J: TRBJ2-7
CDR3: CASSEDYYYEQYF
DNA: TGTGCCAGCAGTGAGGACTATTACTACGAGCAGTACTTC

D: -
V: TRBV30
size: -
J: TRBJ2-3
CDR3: CAWSRRRGTLKHPTDTQYF
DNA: TGTGCCTGGAGTCGTAGGCGTGGGACCTTAAAACACCCCACAGATACGCAGTATTTT

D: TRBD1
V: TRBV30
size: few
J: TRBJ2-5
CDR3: CAGQGRETQYF
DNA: TGTGCAGGACAGGGTAGGGAGACCCAGTACTTC

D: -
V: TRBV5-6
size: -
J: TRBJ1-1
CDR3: CASSAELGEAFF
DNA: TGTGCCAGCAGCGCCGAATTGGGGGAGGCTTTCTTT

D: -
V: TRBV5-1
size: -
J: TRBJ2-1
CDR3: CASSFGLLDYNEQFF
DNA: TGCGCCAGCAGCTTCGGATTGCTGGACTACAATGAGCAGTTCTTC

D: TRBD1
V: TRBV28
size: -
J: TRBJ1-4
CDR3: CASSFTAGGSEKLFF
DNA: TGTGCCAGCAGTTTTACGGCAGGGGGCAGTGAAAAACTGTTTTTT

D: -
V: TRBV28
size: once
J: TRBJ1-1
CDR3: CASKQRINTEAFF
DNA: TGTGCCAGCAAACAGCGGATAAACACTGAAGCTTTCTTT

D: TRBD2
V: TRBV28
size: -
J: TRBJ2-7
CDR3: CASIGGGRDAEQYF
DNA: TGTGCCAGCATCGGGGGCGGGAGGGATGCCGAGCAGTACTTC

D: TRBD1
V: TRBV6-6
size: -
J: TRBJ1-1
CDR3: CASTPDRGGTEAFF
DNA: TGTGCCAGCACCCCGGACAGGGGGGGGACTGAAGCTTTCTTT

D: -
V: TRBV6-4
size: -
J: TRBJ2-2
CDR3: CASSAQPSRGAGELFF
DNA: TGTGCCAGCAGTGCCCAGCCTAGCAGAGGGGCCGGGGAGCTGTTTTTT

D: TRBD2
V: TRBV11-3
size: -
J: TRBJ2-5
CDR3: CASSPGLAGVGETQYF
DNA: TGTGCCAGCAGCCCCGGACTAGCGGGAGTGGGGGAGACCCAGTACTTC

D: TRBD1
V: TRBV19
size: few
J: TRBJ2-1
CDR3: CASSTGQGAYNEQFF
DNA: TGTGCCAGTAGTACGGGACAGGGGGCCTACAATGAGCAGTTCTTC

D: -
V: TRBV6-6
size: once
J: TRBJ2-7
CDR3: CASSYAGDFGEQYF
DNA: TGTGCCAGCAGTTACGCGGGTGATTTCGGCGAGCAGTACTTC

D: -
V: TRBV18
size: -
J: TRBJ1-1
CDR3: CASSPSMGIGVGDTEAFF
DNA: TGTGCCAGCTCACCATCGATGGGAATCGGGGTAGGGGACACTGAAGCTTTCTTT

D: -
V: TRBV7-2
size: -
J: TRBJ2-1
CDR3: CASSQRYVYNEQFF
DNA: TGTGCCAGCAGCCAACGGTACGTCTACAATGAGCAGTTCTTC

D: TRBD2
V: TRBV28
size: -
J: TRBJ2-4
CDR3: CASRRTSGLAKNIQYF
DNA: TGTGCCAGCAGAAGGACTAGCGGGCTAGCCAAAAACATTCAGTACTTC

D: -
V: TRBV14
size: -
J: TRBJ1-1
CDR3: CASSPERASAEAFF
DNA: TGTGCCAGCAGCCCCGAGCGGGCGAGCGCTGAAGCTTTCTTT

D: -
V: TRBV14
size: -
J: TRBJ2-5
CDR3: CASSYGGTQYF
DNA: TGTGCCAGCAGCTACGGCGGGACCCAGTACTTC

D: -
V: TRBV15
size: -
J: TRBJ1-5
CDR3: CATNPLYVTYQPQHF
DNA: TGTGCCACCAACCCTCTATACGTTACTTATCAGCCCCAGCATTTT

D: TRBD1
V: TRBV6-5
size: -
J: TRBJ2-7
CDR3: CASSYRTGKQYF
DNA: TGTGCCAGCAGTTACAGGACAGGGAAGCAGTACTTC

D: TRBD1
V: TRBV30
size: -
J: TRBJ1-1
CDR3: CAWAYRDREGEAFF
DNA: TGTGCCTGGGCATACCGGGACAGGGAAGGTGAAGCTTTCTTT

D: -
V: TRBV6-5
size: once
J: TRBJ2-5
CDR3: CASTQFQETQYF
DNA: TGTGCCAGCACCCAGTTCCAAGAGACCCAGTACTTC

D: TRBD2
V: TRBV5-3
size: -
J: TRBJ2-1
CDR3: CARSLGGRANEQFF
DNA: TGTGCCAGAAGTTTGGGCGGGAGGGCCAATGAGCAGTTCTTC

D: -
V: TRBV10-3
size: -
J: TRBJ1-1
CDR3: CAISDAVGETGNTEAFF
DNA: TGTGCCATCAGTGATGCGGTAGGGGAAACGGGGAACACTGAAGCTTTCTTT

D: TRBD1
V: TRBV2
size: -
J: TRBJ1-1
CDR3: CASSEATGRANTEAFF
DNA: TGTGCCAGCAGCGAAGCGACAGGGCGGGCGAACACTGAAGCTTTCTTT

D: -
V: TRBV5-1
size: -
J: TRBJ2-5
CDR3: CASSLGQETQYF
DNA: TGCGCCAGCAGCTTAGGCCAAGAGACCCAGTACTTC

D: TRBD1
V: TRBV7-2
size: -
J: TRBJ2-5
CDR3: CASSPGTAYQETQYF
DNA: TGTGCCAGCAGCCCCGGGACAGCCTACCAAGAGACCCAGTACTTC

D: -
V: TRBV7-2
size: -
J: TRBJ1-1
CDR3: CASSALITEAFF
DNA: TGTGCCAGCAGCGCTTTAATAACTGAAGCTTTCTTT

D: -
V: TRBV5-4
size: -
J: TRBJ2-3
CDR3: CASSSKGTDTQYF
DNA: TGTGCCAGCAGCTCAAAGGGAACAGATACGCAGTATTTT

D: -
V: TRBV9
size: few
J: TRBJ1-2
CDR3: CASNPQGLPGGYTF
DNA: TGTGCCAGCAACCCACAGGGACTCCCTGGGGGCTACACCTTC

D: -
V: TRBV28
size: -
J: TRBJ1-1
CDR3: CASSLAEGLMNTEAFF
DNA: TGTGCCAGCAGTTTAGCTGAGGGGTTGATGAACACTGAAGCTTTCTTT

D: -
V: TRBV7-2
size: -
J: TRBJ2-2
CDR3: CASTKTGELFF
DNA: TGTGCCAGCACTAAAACCGGGGAGCTGTTTTTT

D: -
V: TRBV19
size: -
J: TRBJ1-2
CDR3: CASSFQNYGYTF
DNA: TGTGCCAGTAGTTTCCAGAACTATGGCTACACCTTC

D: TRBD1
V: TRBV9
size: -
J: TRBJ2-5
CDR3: CASSDRTGGFETQYF
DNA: TGTGCCAGCAGCGACCGGACAGGGGGCTTTGAGACCCAGTACTTC

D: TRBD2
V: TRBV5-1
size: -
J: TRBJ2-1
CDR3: CASTHGGGRVANEQFF
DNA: TGCGCCAGCACCCACGGCGGAGGGAGGGTCGCCAATGAGCAGTTCTTC

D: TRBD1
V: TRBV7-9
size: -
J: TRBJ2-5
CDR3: CASSFTGAQETQYF
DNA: TGTGCCAGCAGCTTTACAGGGGCCCAAGAGACCCAGTACTTC

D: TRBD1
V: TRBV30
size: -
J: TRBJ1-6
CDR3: CAWSVKWAGTGSSYNSPPHF
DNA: TGTGCCTGGAGTGTAAAGTGGGCCGGGACAGGGAGCTCCTATAATTCACCCCCCCACTTT

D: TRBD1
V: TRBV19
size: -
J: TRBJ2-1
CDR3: CASSIWTGVYNEQFF
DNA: TGTGCCAGTAGTATTTGGACAGGGGTCTACAATGAGCAGTTCTTC

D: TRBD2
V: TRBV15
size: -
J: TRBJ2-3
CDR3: CATTGGSGGTDTQYF
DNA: TGTGCCACCACCGGGGGGAGCGGGGGCACAGATACGCAGTATTTT

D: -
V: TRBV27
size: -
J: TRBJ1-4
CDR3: CASSLLGSLNEKLFF
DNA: TGTGCCAGCAGTTTATTGGGGAGTCTTAATGAAAAACTGTTTTTT

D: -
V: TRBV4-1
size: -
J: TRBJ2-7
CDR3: CASSSRTSYEQYF
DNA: TGCGCCAGCAGTTCACGGACTTCCTACGAGCAGTACTTC

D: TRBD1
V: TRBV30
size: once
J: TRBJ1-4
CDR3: CAASDRALNEKLFF
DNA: TGTGCCGCCTCCGACAGGGCCCTTAATGAAAAACTGTTTTTT

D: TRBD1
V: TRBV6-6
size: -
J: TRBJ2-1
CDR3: CASNRRGTGGINEQFF
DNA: TGTGCCAGCAACCGTCGCGGGACAGGGGGAATCAATGAGCAGTTCTTC

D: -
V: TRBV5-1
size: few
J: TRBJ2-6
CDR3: CASSFQSSGANVLTF
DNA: TGCGCCAGCAGCTTCCAAAGCTCTGGGGCCAACGTCCTGACTTTC

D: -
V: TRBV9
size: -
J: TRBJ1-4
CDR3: CASSVSGTIFEKLFF
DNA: TGTGCCAGCAGCGTCTCCGGGACCATTTTTGAAAAACTGTTTTTT

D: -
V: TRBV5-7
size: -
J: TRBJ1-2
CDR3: CASSLQGKDYGYTF
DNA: TGTGCCAGCAGCTTACAGGGTAAAGACTATGGCTACACCTTC

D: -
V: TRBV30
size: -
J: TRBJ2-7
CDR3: CAWSKGNSYEQYF
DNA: TGTGCCTGGAGTAAGGGGAACAGCTACGAGCAGTACTTC

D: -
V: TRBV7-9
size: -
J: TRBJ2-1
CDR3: CASSSNYPGHYNEQFF
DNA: TGTGCCAGCAGCTCCAACTACCCGGGACATTACAATGAGCAGTTCTTC

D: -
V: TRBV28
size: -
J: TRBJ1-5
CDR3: CASSEAGSPNQPQHF
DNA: TGTGCCAGCTCCGAGGCGGGGAGTCCCAATCAGCCCCAGCATTTT

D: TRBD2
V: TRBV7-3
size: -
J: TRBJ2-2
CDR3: CASSLNSGSAGELFF
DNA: TGTGCCAGCAGCTTGAATAGCGGGTCGGCCGGGGAGCTGTTTTTT

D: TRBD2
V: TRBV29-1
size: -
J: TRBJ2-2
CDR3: CSVRTSGCPGELFF
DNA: TGCAGCGTACGGACTAGCGGGTGCCCCGGGGAGCTGTTTTTT

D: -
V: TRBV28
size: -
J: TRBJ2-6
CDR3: CASSLRVAGANVLTF
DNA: TGTGCCAGCAGTTTGCGAGTTGCCGGGGCCAACGTCCTGACTTTC

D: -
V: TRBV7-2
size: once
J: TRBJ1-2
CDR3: CASSRTGILTEGYTF
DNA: TGTGCCAGCAGCCGGACGGGGATCCTAACGGAGGGCTACACCTTC

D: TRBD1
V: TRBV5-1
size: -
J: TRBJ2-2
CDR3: CASSHTTGLNTGELFF
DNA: TGCGCCAGCAGCCACACGACAGGGTTGAACACCGGGGAGCTGTTTTTT

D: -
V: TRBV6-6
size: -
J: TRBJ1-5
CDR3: CASSRTQYSNQPQHF
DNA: TGTGCCAGCAGTCGGACCCAGTATAGCAATCAGCCCCAGCATTTT

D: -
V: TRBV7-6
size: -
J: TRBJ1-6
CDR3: CASSFGARDTITHSPLHF
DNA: TGTGCCAGCAGCTTCGGGGCCCGGGACACTATAACGCATTCACCCCTCCACTTT